Below, 18 T cell receptor beta chains from the same sample are listed, as sequenced in a study of identical twins. MiXCR was run by TCRdb on the 5' RACE reads, yielding one entry per CDR3 protein. The data show roughly 690,000 distinct CDR3 sequences, 21% seen once. These data are also associated with another study on T cells expressing NK-cell markers.

The source material was PBMCs. The receptors come from a young woman in good health.

This clonotype was recorded a few times. The chain joins TRBV7-2 to TRBJ2-3; D is uncertain. CDR1 and CDR2 from the germline V gene are SGHTA and FQGNSA. This CDR3 is 14 amino acids long. Trimming removed 5 bases at V and 0 bases at J, with 9 bases between. The CDR3 DNA sequence: TGTGCCAGCAGCGTGGGTCATAGCACAGATACGCAGTATTTT. Protein: CASSVGHSTDTQYF.

The CDR3 is CSVEWRGTYGYTF. CDR3 in DNA: TGCAGCGTTGAATGGCGGGGGACCTATGGCTACACCTTC. This chain joins TRBV29-1 and TRBJ1-2; maybe TRBD1 (5 bases). The CDR3 runs to 13 residues. Germline V gene sequence: CDR1 SQVTM, CDR2 ANQGSEA. V dropped 2 bases and J dropped 4 bases, with 11 bases sitting between them.

V usage is TRBV7-9 and J usage is TRBJ2-7, with 8 bases that match TRBD1. Germline V gene data show CDR1 as SEHNR and CDR2 as FQNEAQ (reference sequence). The CDR3 contains 15 residues. The CDR3 is CVGSLQDRAENEQYF. CDR3 coding DNA: TGTGTCGGCAGCTTACAGGACAGGGCGGAGAACGAGCAGTACTTC.

Many counts were recorded for this clonotype. CDR3 nucleotide sequence: TGTGCCAGCAGAAGACAGGGAGAAACCGGGGAGCTGTTTTTT. As protein: CASRRQGETGELFF. The V and J genes are TRBV6-1 and TRBJ2-2; TRBD1 aligns across 7 bases. The V gene end was trimmed by 6 bases and the J gene end by 5 bases; junction bases not matched to a gene: 6. Germline V CDR1 and CDR2: MNHNS, SASEGT. The CDR3 length is 14 residues.

This sequence joins TRBV5-5 and TRBJ1-2, with 9 bases lining up with TRBD1. Trimming at V came to 5 bases and at J to 2 bases, leaving 1 base not matched to a gene. This CDR3 comprises 13 residues. Germline CDR1 and CDR2: SGHKS and YYEKEE (reference sequence). CDR3 amino acids: CASRGTGNYGYTF. The CDR3, as DNA: TGTGCCAGCAGGGGGACAGGGAACTATGGCTACACCTTC.

Only a few counts were recorded for this clonotype. The chain employs TRBV12-3 or TRBV12-4 and TRBJ1-1; D is unresolved. This CDR3 is 13 amino acids long. V gave up 6 bases and J gave up 5 bases, with 13 bases separating them. The CDR3 loop is CASRPREVTEAFF. The CDR3 nucleotides are TGTGCCAGCAGGCCCAGAGAGGTAACTGAAGCTTTCTTT.

Only a few counts were recorded for this clonotype. The chain uses TRBV6-5 and TRBJ1-4; possible D gene TRBD1, 6 bases. The germline V gene encodes CDR1 MNHEY and CDR2 SVGAGI. The CDR3 extends over 16 amino acids. Trimming pared 2 bases from V and 8 bases from J, leaving 18 bases between. The CDR3 sequence is CASSYVRRGRQEKLFF. The CDR3 bases are TGTGCCAGCAGTTACGTGCGACGGGGGCGACAGGAAAAACTGTTTTTT.

This clonotype was detected a few times. This chain uses TRBV5-6 with TRBJ2-7, with 7 bases that match TRBD2. After removal of 4 bases from V and 3 bases from J, the junction contained 7 bases not matched to a gene. The CDR3 totals 14 residues. The germline CDR1 and CDR2 sequences are SGHDT and YYEEEE. CDR3 region: CASSPGTNNYEQYF. CDR3 nucleotides: TGTGCCAGCAGCCCGGGGACTAACAACTACGAGCAGTACTTC.

This clonotype has at least ten counts. The rearrangement joins TRBV12-3 or TRBV12-4 to TRBJ2-7; D is unclear. CDR3 length: 13 residues. V was pared by 3 bases and J by 4 bases, with 10 bases between. The CDR3 sequence: CASSLNPPYEQYF. In nucleotides, the CDR3 is TGTGCCAGCAGTTTGAACCCTCCTTACGAGCAGTACTTC.

The table lists this clonotype with a few counts. The V call is TRBV7-2, the J call TRBJ2-6; TRBD1 agrees at 8 bases. The CDR3 consists of 15 residues. The trim removed 5 bases at V and 11 bases at J, leaving 11 bases unmatched. Germline CDR1 reads SGHTA; CDR2 reads FQGNSA. The DNA for the CDR3 is TGTGCCAGCAGCATTTCCGGGACAGGACCCCACGTCCTGACTTTC. Its protein product is CASSISGTGPHVLTF.

A few counts support this clonotype. The J gene is TRBJ1-6, the V gene TRBV7-2; weak D call: TRBD1 (6 bases). Deletions cut 5 bases from V and 9 bases from J, with 17 bases between. This CDR3 is built from 15 residues. In germline, CDR1 is SGHTA, CDR2 FQGNSA. In DNA form, the CDR3 reads TGTGCCAGCAGCCAGCAACAGGGATCTGCTTCACCCCTCCACTTT. Translating it yields CASSQQQGSASPLHF.

J is TRBJ2-1 and V is TRBV5-1; D gene ambiguous. Trimming took off 4 bases at V and 2 bases at J, with 13 bases between the two ends. Germline values: CDR1 SGHRS, CDR2 YFSETQ. The CDR3 extends over 15 amino acids. This chain's CDR3 is CASSPAWIPYNEQFF. The CDR3 DNA reads TGCGCCAGCAGCCCGGCCTGGATACCCTACAATGAGCAGTTCTTC.

The chain combines TRBV10-2 with TRBJ1-1, with a possible D match to TRBD1 (5 bases). V dropped 7 bases and J dropped 5 bases, with 17 bases sitting between them. This CDR3 is 14 amino acids long. The germline gives CDR1 WSHSY, CDR2 SAAADI. CDR3 residues: CASKKGQPITEAFF. The CDR3 DNA reads TGCGCCAGCAAGAAGGGGCAGCCGATTACTGAAGCTTTCTTT.

This clonotype was recorded many times. The V and J genes are TRBV29-1 and TRBJ2-2, with 7 bases aligning to TRBD2. Germline lookup yields CDR1 SQVTM and CDR2 ANQGSEA. The CDR3 is made up of 15 amino acids. V gave up 8 bases and J gave up 4 bases; unmatched junction bases: 13. The CDR3 loop is CSLNGRDSFTGELFF. The CDR3 region has the DNA TGCAGCCTTAATGGGAGGGATTCGTTCACCGGGGAGCTGTTTTTT.

The chain uses TRBV14 and TRBJ2-1, with D perhaps TRBD1 (6 bases). Germline assignment: CDR1 SGHDN and CDR2 FVKESK. V was shortened by 5 bases and J by 15 bases, with 14 bases between the two germline ends. The CDR3 covers 11 residues. This chain's CDR3 is CASSEQGRTFF. The DNA for the CDR3 is TGTGCCAGCAGCGAACAGGGTAGGACGTTCTTC.

This clonotype was observed a few times. The V call is TRBV11-2, the J call TRBJ1-1, with D unclear. The CDR3 runs to 14 residues. Looked up from germline, CDR1 is SGHAT and CDR2 is FQNNGV. Trimming cost V 4 bases and J 1 base, with 10 bases left between them. CDR3 sequence reads: CASSSNSGNTEAFF. In DNA, the CDR3 is TGTGCCAGCAGCTCGAATTCGGGGAACACTGAAGCTTTCTTT.

This clonotype occurred a few times. The chain is built from TRBV3-1 and TRBJ1-1; no firm D call. Trimming took 3 bases from V and 6 from J, leaving 17 bases between them. The germline V gene encodes CDR1 LGHDT and CDR2 YNNKEL (reference sequence). CDR3 length: 15 amino acids. The CDR3 protein is CASSHSSPYVPEAFF. The DNA of the CDR3 is TGTGCCAGCAGCCACTCTAGTCCGTACGTTCCTGAAGCTTTCTTT. The full variable domain, in which reference TRBV3-1 and TRBJ1-1 provide the parts outside the CDR3, is DTAVSQTPKYLVTQMGNDKSIKCEQNLGHDTMYWYKQDSKKFLKIMFSYNNKELIINETVPNRFSPKSPDKAHLNLHINSLELGDSAVYFCASSHSSPYVPEAFFGQGTRLTVV.

The V gene is TRBV24-1, the J gene TRBJ2-3, with D perhaps matching TRBD2 (5 bases). Germline V gives CDR1 KGHDR, CDR2 SFDVKD. The CDR3 has 15 residues. Trimming removed 3 bases from V and 4 bases from J, with 13 bases in between. The CDR3 loop is CATSDRAEAPDTQYF. Here the CDR3 DNA reads TGTGCCACCAGTGATCGAGCGGAGGCCCCAGATACGCAGTATTTT.